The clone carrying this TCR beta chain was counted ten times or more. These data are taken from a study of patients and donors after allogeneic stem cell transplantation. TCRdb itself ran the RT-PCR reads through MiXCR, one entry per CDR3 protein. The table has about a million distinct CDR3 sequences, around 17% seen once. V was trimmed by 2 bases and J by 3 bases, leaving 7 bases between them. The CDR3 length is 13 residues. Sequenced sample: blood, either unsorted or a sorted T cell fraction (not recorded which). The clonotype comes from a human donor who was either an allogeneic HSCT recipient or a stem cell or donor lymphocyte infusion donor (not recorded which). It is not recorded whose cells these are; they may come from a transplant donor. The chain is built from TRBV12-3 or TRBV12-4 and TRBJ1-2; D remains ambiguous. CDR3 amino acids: CASSLPGHYGYTF. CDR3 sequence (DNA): TGTGCCAGCAGTTTACCAGGACACTATGGCTACACCTTC.